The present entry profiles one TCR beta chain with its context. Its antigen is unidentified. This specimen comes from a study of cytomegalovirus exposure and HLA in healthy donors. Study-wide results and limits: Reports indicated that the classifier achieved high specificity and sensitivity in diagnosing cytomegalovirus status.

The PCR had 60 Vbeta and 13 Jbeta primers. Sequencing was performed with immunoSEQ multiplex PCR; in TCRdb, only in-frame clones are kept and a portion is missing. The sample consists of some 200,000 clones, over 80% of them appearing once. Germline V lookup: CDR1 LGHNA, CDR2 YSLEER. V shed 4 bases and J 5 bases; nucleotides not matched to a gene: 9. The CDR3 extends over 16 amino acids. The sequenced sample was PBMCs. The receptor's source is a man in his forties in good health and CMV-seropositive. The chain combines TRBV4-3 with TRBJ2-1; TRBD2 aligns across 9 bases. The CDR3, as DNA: TGCGCCAGCAGCCGCGCTGCGGGGGGGGCACACAATGAGCAGTTCTTC. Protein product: CASSRAAGGAHNEQFF.